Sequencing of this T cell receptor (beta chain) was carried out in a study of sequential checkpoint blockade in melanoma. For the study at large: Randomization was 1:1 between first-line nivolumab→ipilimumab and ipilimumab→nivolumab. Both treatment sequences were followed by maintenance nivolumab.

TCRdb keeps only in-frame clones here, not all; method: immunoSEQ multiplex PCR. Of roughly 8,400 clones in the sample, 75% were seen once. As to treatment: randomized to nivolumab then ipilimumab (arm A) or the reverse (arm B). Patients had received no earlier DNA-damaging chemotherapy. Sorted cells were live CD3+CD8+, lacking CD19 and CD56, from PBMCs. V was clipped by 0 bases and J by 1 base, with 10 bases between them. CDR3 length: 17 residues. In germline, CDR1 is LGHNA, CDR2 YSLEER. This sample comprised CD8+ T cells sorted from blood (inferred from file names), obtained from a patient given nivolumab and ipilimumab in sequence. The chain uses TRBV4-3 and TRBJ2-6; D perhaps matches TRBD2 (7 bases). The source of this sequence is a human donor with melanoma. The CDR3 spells CASSQDGGLSGANVLTF. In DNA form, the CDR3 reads TGCGCCAGCAGCCAAGACGGGGGGCTTTCTGGGGCCAACGTCCTGACTTTC.